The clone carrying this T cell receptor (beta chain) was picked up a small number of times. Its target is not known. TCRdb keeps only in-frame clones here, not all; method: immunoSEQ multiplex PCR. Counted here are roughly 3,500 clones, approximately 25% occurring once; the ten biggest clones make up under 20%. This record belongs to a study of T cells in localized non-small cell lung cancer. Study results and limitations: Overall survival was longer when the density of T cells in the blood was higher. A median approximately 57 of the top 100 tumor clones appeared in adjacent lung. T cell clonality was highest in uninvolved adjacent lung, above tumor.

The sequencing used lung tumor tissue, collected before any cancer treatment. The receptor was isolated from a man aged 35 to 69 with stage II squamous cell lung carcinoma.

This CDR3 reads CASSGTGFSSYNEQFF. The CDR3, as DNA: TGTGCCAGCAGCGGGACAGGGTTCAGCTCCTACAATGAGCAGTTCTTC. The chain is built from TRBV11-3 and TRBJ2-1, with 9 positions matching TRBD1. Trimming removed 5 bases from V and 0 bases from J; junction bases left unmatched: 5. CDR1 is SGHNT and CDR2 is YENEEA in the germline V gene. The CDR3 is made up of 16 amino acids.